The clone carrying this T cell receptor beta chain has more than one count but fewer than ten. What it binds is not known. This CDR3 is also generated by other DNA sequences in the sample. Averaging approximately 0.11 L, one heparinised blood draw was given by each donor. Post-sort purity exceeded 95% for all sorted populations. This sample stems from a study of beta chain features in type 1 diabetes. Study-wide background: Sorted cells from all samples, numbering 95 million to 140 million, were examined. General study results and limits: Patients and controls would share equally any PCR tilt toward shorter templates.

The CDR3 totals 12 residues. Losses at the gene ends were 3 bases for V and 6 bases for J; bases not matched to a gene: 2. Germline values: CDR1 SGHRS, CDR2 YFSETQ. Sequencing targeted expressed TCRB transcripts, as all isolated RNA had been reverse transcribed. Sequenced by immunoSEQ multiplex PCR; TCRdb stores in-frame clones only, minus some. The sample includes roughly 500,000 clones, roughly 30% of them seen just once. The V call is TRBV5-1, the J call TRBJ2-7, with 8 bases lining up with TRBD1. Specimen: naive CD4+ T cells from blood. The sequence came from a man aged 18 to 29 in good health. CDR3 nucleotides: TGCGCCAGCAGCTACGGACAGGGCGAGCAGTACTTC. This gives the protein CASSYGQGEQYF.